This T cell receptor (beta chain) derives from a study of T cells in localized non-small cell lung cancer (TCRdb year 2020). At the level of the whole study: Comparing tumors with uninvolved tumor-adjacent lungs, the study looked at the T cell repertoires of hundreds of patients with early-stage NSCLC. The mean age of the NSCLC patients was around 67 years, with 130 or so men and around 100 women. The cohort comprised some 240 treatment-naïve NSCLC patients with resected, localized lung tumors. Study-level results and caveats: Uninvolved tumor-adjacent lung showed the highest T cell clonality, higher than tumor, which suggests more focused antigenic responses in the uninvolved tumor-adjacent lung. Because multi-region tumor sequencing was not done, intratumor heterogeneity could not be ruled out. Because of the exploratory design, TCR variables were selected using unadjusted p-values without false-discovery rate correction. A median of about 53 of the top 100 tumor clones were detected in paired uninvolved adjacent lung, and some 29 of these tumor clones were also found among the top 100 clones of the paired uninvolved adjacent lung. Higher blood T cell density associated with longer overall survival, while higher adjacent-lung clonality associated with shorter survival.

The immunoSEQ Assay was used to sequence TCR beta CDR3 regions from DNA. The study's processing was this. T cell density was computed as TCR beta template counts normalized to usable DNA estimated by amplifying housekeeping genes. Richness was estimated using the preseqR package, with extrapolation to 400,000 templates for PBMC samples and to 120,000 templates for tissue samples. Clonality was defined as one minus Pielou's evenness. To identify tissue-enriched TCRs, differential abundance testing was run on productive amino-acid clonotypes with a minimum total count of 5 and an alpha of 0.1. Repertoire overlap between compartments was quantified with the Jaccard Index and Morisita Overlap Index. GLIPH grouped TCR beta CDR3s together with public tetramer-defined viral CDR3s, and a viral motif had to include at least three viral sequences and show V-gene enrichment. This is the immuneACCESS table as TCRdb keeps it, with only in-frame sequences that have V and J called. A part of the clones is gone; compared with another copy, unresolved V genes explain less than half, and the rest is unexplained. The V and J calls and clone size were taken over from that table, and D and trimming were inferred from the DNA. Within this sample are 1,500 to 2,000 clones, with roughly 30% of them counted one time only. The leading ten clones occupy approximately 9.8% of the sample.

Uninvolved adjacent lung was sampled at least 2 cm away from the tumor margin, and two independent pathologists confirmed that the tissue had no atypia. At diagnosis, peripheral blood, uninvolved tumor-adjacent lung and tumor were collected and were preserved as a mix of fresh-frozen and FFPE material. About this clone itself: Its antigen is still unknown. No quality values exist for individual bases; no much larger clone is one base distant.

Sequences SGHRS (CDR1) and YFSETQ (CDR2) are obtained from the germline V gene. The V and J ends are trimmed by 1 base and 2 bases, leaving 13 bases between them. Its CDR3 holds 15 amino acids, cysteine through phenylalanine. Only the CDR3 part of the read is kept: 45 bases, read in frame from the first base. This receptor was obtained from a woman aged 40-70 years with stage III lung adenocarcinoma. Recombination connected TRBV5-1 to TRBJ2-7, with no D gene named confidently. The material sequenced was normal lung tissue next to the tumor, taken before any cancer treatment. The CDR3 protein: CASSLLDLTTYEQYF. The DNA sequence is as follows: TGCGCCAGCAGCTTGCTGGATTTAACCACCTACGAGCAGTACTTC.